The 20 T cell receptor beta chains reported below all come from one sample, sequenced in a study of blood T cell repertoires in COVID-19. Clones were sequenced by immunoSEQ multiplex PCR, and TCRdb holds only the in-frame ones, with some missing. The sample includes 250,000 to 350,000 clones, roughly 90% seen only once; the top ten take about 7%. Sequencing input: peripheral blood. All receptors come from a woman in her 30s with COVID-19, enrolled during active disease.

The chain combines TRBV6-1 with TRBJ1-1; maybe TRBD1 (6 bases). This CDR3 contains 13 residues. V lost 5 bases and J 10 bases, leaving 17 bases between the germline ends. Germline loops: CDR1 MNHNS, CDR2 SASEGT. For the CDR3, the DNA is TGTGCCAGCAGTTCTGCGGGGGCCAGAGGAGCTTTCTTT. Its translation is CASSSAGARGAFF.

The CDR3 region is CASRKGGQGAPYGYTF. The CDR3 coding sequence is TGCGCCAGCAGGAAAGGGGGACAGGGGGCCCCCTATGGCTACACCTTC. The V gene is TRBV23-1, the J gene TRBJ1-2; 12 bases match TRBD1. TRBV23-1 qualifies as an ORF whose function is uncertain. The CDR3 runs 16 residues. V lost 6 bases, J lost 4 bases, and 9 bases stayed unmatched.

The J gene is TRBJ2-7, the V gene TRBV18, with D possibly being TRBD1 (6 bases). This CDR3 is 14 amino acids long. Trimming cost V 2 bases and J 3 bases, with 11 bases left between them. Germline V gene lookup returns CDR1 KGHSH and CDR2 LQKENI. CDR3 coding DNA: TGTGCCAGCTCACCATCAGGGGATTACTACGAGCAGTACTTC. This codes for CASSPSGDYYEQYF. The whole variable domain, remainder taken from reference TRBV18 and TRBJ2-7, is NAGVMQNPRHLVRRRGQEARLRCSPMKGHSHVYWYRQLPEEGLKFMVYLQKENIIDESGMPKERFSAEFPKEGPSILRIQQVVRGDSAAYFCASSPSGDYYEQYFGPGTRLTVT.

This clone was seen only once. This chain uses TRBV2 with TRBJ2-1; D not certain. The CDR3 runs 11 residues. Germline V gene sequence: CDR1 SNHLY, CDR2 FYNNEI. The ends were cut back, 8 bases at V and 5 bases at J, with 7 bases in the middle. Written as DNA, the CDR3 is TGTGCCAGCTCCTATGACAATGAGCAGTTCTTC. Translation gives CASSYDNEQFF.

This chain joins TRBV5-4 and TRBJ2-2; 12 nucleotides agree with TRBD2. Germline CDR1 SGHNT, CDR2 YYREEE (reference sequence). CDR3 size: 16 residues. V lost 4 bases, J lost 8 bases, and 9 bases stayed unmatched. DNA for the CDR3: TGTGCCAGCAGCCCACCGGGACTAGCGGGTCCTGGGGAGCTGTTTTTT. Its protein product is CASSPPGLAGPGELFF.

The chain couples TRBV7-9 to TRBJ2-5; TRBD1 matches 9 bases. The J segment lost 5 bases and the V segment lost 6 bases, leaving 13 bases of the junction unmatched. The CDR3 runs to 16 residues. Per germline, CDR1 SEHNR and CDR2 FQNEAQ (reference sequence). The CDR3 nucleotides are TGTGCCAGCAGAGTTCCTCCCGGGACAGGGCCGGAGACCCAGTACTTC. This sequence encodes CASRVPPGTGPETQYF.

This chain links TRBV9 with TRBJ2-3; the D gene is possibly TRBD2 (6 bases). The CDR3 runs to 13 residues. Germline loops: CDR1 SGDLS, CDR2 YYNGEE. The germline V and J ends were trimmed by 0 bases and 9 bases, with 11 bases remaining between them. CDR3 nucleotides: TGTGCCAGCAGCGTAGGAATAGCGGAGACGCAGTATTTT. Its translation: CASSVGIAETQYF.

The rearrangement joins TRBV30 to TRBJ1-4; TRBD1 matches at 8 bases. V shed 4 bases and J 7 bases; nucleotides not matched to a gene: 8. This CDR3 is 14 amino acids long. CDR1 is GTSNPN, CDR2 SVGIG, per germline (reference sequence). Here the CDR3 DNA reads TGTGCCTGGAATCTTCAGGGGGCGATTGAAAAACTGTTTTTT. Its translation: CAWNLQGAIEKLFF.

This chain connects TRBV18 to TRBJ2-1; perhaps TRBD1 as D (6 bases). V was pared by 4 bases and J by 5 bases, with 9 bases between. Germline V CDR1 and CDR2: KGHSH, LQKENI. There are 13 residues in the CDR3. The CDR3 protein is CASSLYRDNEQFF. The CDR3 bases are TGTGCCAGCTCACTTTACAGGGACAATGAGCAGTTCTTC.

A note on this clone: The junction departs from the called germline gene at one end, perhaps through a read error. This chain joins TRBV10-3 and TRBJ1-1; 9 nucleotides align to TRBD1. Germline V gene sequence: CDR1 ENHRY, CDR2 SYGVKD. The CDR3 has 14 amino acids. CDR3 sequence: CAIRGQGWNTGAFF. The DNA for the CDR3 is TGTGCCATCAGGGGACAGGGCTGGAACACTGGAGCTTTCTTT.

This chain connects TRBV19 to TRBJ2-2, with D perhaps matching TRBD2 (5 bases). CDR3 size: 16 residues. V was clipped by 4 bases and J by 7 bases, with 19 bases between them. CDR1 LNHDA and CDR2 SQIVND come from the germline V gene (reference sequence). The CDR3 spells CASSTPARPRGGELFF. The CDR3 DNA follows: TGTGCCAGTAGTACCCCTGCCCGCCCCCGGGGCGGGGAGCTGTTTTTT. Combining the CDR3 with reference TRBV19 and TRBJ2-2 gives the whole variable domain DGGITQSPKYLFRKEGQNVTLSCEQNLNHDAMYWYRQDPGQGLRLIYYSQIVNDFQKGDIAEGYSVSREKKESFPLTVTSAQKNPTAFYLCASSTPARPRGGELFFGEGSRLTVL.

This rearrangement joins TRBV11-2 to TRBJ1-2, with 9 bases that match TRBD1. Trimming removed 6 bases from V and 4 bases from J; junction bases left unmatched: 6. This CDR3 has 14 amino acids. Germline V gene sequence: CDR1 SGHAT, CDR2 FQNNGV. The CDR3 is CASRHTGGRYGYTF. CDR3 bases: TGTGCCAGCAGACATACAGGGGGCCGCTATGGCTACACCTTC.

This chain links TRBV30 with TRBJ1-1; TRBD1 matches 10 bases. V trimming: 5 bases; J trimming: 3 bases; junction bases outside the gene matches: 3. The germline V gene has CDR1 GTSNPN and CDR2 SVGIG (reference sequence). This CDR3 spans 13 amino acids. In DNA form, the CDR3 reads TGTGCCTGGGGGGGGACAGGGGACACTGAAGCTTTCTTT. Its protein product is CAWGGTGDTEAFF.

The chain combines TRBV19 with TRBJ1-2, with 7 bases fitting TRBD1. This CDR3 is built from 11 residues. V lost 9 bases and J lost 8; bases outside the gene matches: 6. CDR1 and CDR2 (germline): LNHDA, SQIVND (reference sequence). The CDR3: CASRQGRGYTF. CDR3 sequence (DNA): TGTGCCAGCCGACAGGGTCGGGGCTACACCTTC.

This clone has a handful of counts. The rearrangement uses TRBV19 and TRBJ1-5, with D unresolved. CDR1 is LNHDA, CDR2 SQIVND, per germline (reference sequence). The V end lost 2 bases, the J end lost 0 bases, and 8 bases lay between the germline ends. The CDR3 consists of 15 residues. Here the CDR3 reads CASSISGYSNQPQHF. CDR3 DNA sequence: TGTGCCAGTAGTATATCCGGTTATAGCAATCAGCCCCAGCATTTT.

This clone was seen a single time. The genes are TRBV5-1 and TRBJ1-2; a possible D gene is TRBD1 (6 bases). The CDR3 runs 14 residues. Germline CDR1 reads SGHRS; CDR2 reads YFSETQ. V shed 0 bases and J shed 4 bases, with 10 bases lying between them. CDR3 DNA: TGCGCCAGCAGCTTGGGAGACAGGAGCTATGGCTACACCTTC. Translating it yields CASSLGDRSYGYTF.

V is TRBV30 and J is TRBJ2-2; possible D gene TRBD1, 6 bases. From germline, CDR1 is GTSNPN and CDR2 SVGIG (reference sequence). V was shortened by 2 bases and J by 3 bases, with 10 bases between the two germline ends. The CDR3 totals 14 residues. The CDR3 DNA follows: TGTGCCTGGAGTAGGGGGACATACACCGGGGAGCTGTTTTTT. Translating it yields CAWSRGTYTGELFF.

DNA of the CDR3: TGTGCCATCAGGGGGACTGAAACCTACGAGCAGTACTTC. It specifies CAIRGTETYEQYF. The chain recombines TRBV10-3 with TRBJ2-7; tentatively, D is TRBD2 (6 bases). The CDR3 length is 13 residues. Trimming removed 6 bases from V and 2 bases from J, with 11 bases in between. Germline V CDR1 and CDR2: ENHRY, SYGVKD.

V gene TRBV28 combines with J gene TRBJ2-5; possible D gene TRBD2, 6 bases. Germline CDR1 MDHEN, CDR2 SYDVKM. V shed 6 bases and J shed 5 bases, with 22 bases lying between them. The CDR3 loop spans 16 amino acids. The DNA of the CDR3 is TGTGCCAGCAGGTCCCCCGGGAGTACTCGATCGGAGACCCAGTACTTC. It translates to CASRSPGSTRSETQYF.

V usage is TRBV3-1 (or the pseudogene TRBV3-2) and J usage is TRBJ2-2; weak D call: TRBD1 (6 bases). V was cut by 3 bases and J by 3 bases, with 14 bases left in between. The CDR3 spans 16 residues. The germline CDR1 and CDR2 sequences are LGHDT and YNNKEL (reference sequence). As DNA, the CDR3 is TGTGCCAGCAGCCAGGCACTAACAGGGCACACCGGGGAGCTGTTTTTT. Translating gives CASSQALTGHTGELFF.